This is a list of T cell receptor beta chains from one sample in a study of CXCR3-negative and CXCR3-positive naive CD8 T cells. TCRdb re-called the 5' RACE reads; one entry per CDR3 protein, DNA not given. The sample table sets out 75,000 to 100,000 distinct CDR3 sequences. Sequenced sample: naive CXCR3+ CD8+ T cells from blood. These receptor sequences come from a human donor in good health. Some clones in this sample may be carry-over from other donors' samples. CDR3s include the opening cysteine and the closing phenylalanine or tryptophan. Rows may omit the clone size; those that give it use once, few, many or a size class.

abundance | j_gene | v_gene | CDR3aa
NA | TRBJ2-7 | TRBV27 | CASGRVPYEQYF
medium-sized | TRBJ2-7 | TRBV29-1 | CSVEGYEGQGLSYEQYF
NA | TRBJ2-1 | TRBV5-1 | CASSPPLYNEQFF
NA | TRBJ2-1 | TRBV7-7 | CASSPPELGQFF
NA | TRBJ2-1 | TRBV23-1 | CASESLHNEQFF
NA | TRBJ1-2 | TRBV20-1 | CSAREDRAFYGYTF
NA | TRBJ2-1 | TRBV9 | CASSVVGDGSYNEQFF
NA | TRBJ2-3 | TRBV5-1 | CASSSAWAGGTDTQYF
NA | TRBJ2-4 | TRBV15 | CATSRDSIQYF
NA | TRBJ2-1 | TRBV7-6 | CASSLSGGPYNEQFF
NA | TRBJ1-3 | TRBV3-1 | CASSFRLDTYSGNTIYF
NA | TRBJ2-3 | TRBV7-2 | CASILGGLFVADTQYF
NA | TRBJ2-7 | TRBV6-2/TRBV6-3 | CASSYETSSYEQYF
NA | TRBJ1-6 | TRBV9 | CASSASRPGNSPLHF
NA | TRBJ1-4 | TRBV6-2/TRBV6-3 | CASSHQGEEKLFF
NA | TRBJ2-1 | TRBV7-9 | CASSLGAGVYNEQFF
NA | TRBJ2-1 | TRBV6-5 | CATSYSGSYNEQFF
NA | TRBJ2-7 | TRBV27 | CASRKSSYEQYF
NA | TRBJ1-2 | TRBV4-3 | CASSQGNSDSYGYTF
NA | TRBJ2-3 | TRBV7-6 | CASSFLGSGSTDTQYF
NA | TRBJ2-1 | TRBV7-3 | CASSFASGGDNEQFF
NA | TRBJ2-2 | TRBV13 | CASSYVSGELFF
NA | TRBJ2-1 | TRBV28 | CASRWEGGVSNEQFF
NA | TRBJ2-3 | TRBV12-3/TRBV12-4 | CASSRGLMQYF
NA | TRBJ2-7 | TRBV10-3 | CAISESTGIYEQYF
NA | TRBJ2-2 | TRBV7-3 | CASSPFGGLSNTGELFF
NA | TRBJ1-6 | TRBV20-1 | CSSGTGDSSPLHF
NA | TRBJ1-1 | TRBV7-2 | CASSNSDWNTEAFF
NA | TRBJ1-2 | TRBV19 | CASNGGGGYTF
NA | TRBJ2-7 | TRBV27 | CASSKADSYEQYF
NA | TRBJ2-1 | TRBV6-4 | CASSPGQGFYNEQFF
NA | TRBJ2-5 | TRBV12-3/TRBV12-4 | CASSLAGAQETQYF
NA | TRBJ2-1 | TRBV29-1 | CSVDSGGAVDEQFF
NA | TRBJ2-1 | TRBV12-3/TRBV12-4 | CASSPGAGAPNEQFF
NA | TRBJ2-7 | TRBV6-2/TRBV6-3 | CASKIGTDYEQYF
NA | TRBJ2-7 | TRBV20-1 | CSVGGDRDYEQYF
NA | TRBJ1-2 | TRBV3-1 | CASSQDERTPYGYTF
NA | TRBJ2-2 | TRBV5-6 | CASSLSFDPTGELFF
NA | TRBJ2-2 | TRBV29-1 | CSVLSNTGELFF
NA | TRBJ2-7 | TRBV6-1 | CATQRGEHYEQYF
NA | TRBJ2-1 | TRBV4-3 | CASSQNRGANNEQFF
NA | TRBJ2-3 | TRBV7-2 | CASSLLTDTRYF
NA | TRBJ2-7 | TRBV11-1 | CASSSANRVTYEQYF
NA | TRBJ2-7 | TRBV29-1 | CSVEGRQGGTYEQYF
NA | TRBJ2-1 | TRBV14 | CASSSGYNEQFF
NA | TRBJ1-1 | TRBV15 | CATSRLEGASTEAFF